What follows are 8 T cell receptor beta chains derived from one specimen sequenced in a study of CD8 T cells in Susac syndrome. Random hexamers were used to reverse transcribe roughly 0.5 to 1 ug of RNA. TCRdb called the immunoSEQ multiplex PCR reads again in MiXCR, with one record for every CDR3 protein. The sample carries about 200,000 distinct CDR3 sequences, around 96% recorded once. Sample: CD4+ T cells from PBMCs. The source of these receptors is a human donor with multiple sclerosis.

The CDR3 DNA sequence: TGCAGTGCTAGAGATAATACGGGTGGCTACACCTTC. Its translation: CSARDNTGGYTF. This chain links TRBV20-1 with TRBJ1-2; unclear D gene. CDR1 DFQATT and CDR2 SNEGSKA come from the germline V gene (reference sequence). V was trimmed by 0 bases and J by 7 bases, leaving 9 bases between them. This CDR3 contains 12 residues.

CDR3 coding DNA: TGTGCCAGCAGCTTAGACACTAATAACAATGAGCAGTTCTTC. Its protein product is CASSLDTNNNEQFF. The chain is built from TRBV7-2 and TRBJ2-1; D is unresolved. Trimming shortened V by 1 base and J by 5 bases, and 9 bases separated the two germline ends. Germline V gene sequence: CDR1 SGHTA, CDR2 FQGNSA. There are 14 residues in the CDR3.

This chain uses TRBV5-1 with TRBJ1-1, with a tentative D call TRBD1 (6 bases). This CDR3 region has 14 residues. Germline V gene sequence: CDR1 SGHRS, CDR2 YFSETQ. Trimming removed 0 bases from V and 8 bases from J, with 14 bases in between. CDR3 region: CASSLGGTPQEAFF. The DNA for the CDR3 is TGCGCCAGCAGCTTGGGAGGGACACCCCAGGAAGCTTTCTTT.

The chain combines TRBV29-1 with TRBJ2-1, with TRBD2 matching 11 bases. The CDR3 length is 14 residues. Germline CDR1 reads SQVTM; CDR2 reads ANQGSEA. The trim removed 5 bases at V and 8 bases at J, leaving 8 bases unmatched. The CDR3: CSVRRVAGGYEQFF. CDR3 sequence (DNA): TGCAGCGTTAGAAGAGTAGCGGGAGGGTATGAGCAGTTCTTC.

This chain uses TRBV4-1 with TRBJ1-2; D uncertain. Germline CDR1 and CDR2: MGHRA and YSYEKL. The CDR3 extends over 12 amino acids. Trimming took off 2 bases at V and 7 bases at J, with 8 bases between the two ends. The CDR3 DNA reads as TGCGCCAGCAGCCAACCCCAACTTGGCTACACCTTC. As protein: CASSQPQLGYTF.

The chain carries TRBV20-1 and TRBJ2-1; D gene uncertain. The CDR3 covers 15 residues. The ends were cut back, 0 bases at V and 7 bases at J, with 16 bases in the middle. CDR1 DFQATT and CDR2 SNEGSKA come from the germline V gene (reference sequence). The DNA of the CDR3 is TGCAGTGCTAGAGACCCTTTACTGGGCGGAAATGAGCAGTTCTTC. As protein: CSARDPLLGGNEQFF.

The V call is TRBV7-2, the J call TRBJ2-1; D tentatively reads TRBD1 or TRBD2 (5 bases each). V dropped 1 base and J dropped 7 bases, with 14 bases sitting between them. CDR3 length: 15 amino acids. Germline V CDR1 and CDR2: SGHTA, FQGNSA. CDR3 coding DNA: TGTGCCAGCAGCTTAGTTGGGGGAATGACGAATGAGCAGTTCTTC. It is translated as CASSLVGGMTNEQFF.

The rearrangement uses TRBV4-2 and TRBJ1-1, with a possible D match to TRBD1 (6 bases). Germline CDR1 is LGHNA and CDR2 is YNFKEQ. V dropped 0 bases and J dropped 0 bases, with 8 bases sitting between them. The CDR3 totals 15 residues. CDR3 sequence (DNA): TGTGCCAGCAGCCAAGAAGACAGGTTGAACACTGAAGCTTTCTTT. It codes for CASSQEDRLNTEAFF.